This TCR beta chain was identified in a study of regulatory T cells in long-lasting Graves disease. At least ten counts were recorded for this clonotype. Its specificity is not known. Time point given: newly diagnosed GD, antithyroid drugs for less than 3 months. Isolated PBMC RNA provided the starting material for the TCR library. Germline-derived CDR1 and CDR2 are SEHNR and FQNEAQ (reference sequence). V lost 4 bases and J lost 8, with 14 bases in between. CDR3 size: 14 residues. Arm-PCR of CDR3 regions with iRepertoire HTBI primers generated TCR beta libraries. TCRdb fed the multiplex PCR reads into MiXCR, producing one record per CDR3 protein. The table includes approximately 560,000 distinct CDR3 sequences, about 16% detected once. Study-level points and caveats: Persistent disease favored TRBV28, TRBJ1-2 and TRBJ2-5.

These same data were also listed under a study on T cells in Graves' hyperthyroidism and ophthalmopathy. In that study: TCR CDR3 underwent first-round RT-PCR with the HTBI primer set. In the blood, most expanded thyroid clonotypes above 0.001 appeared as well.

V is TRBV7-9 and J is TRBJ1-4; D is possibly TRBD1 (6 bases). The sample here was peripheral blood mononuclear cells (PBMCs), taken at new diagnosis, from a patient treated with antithyroid drugs. The clonotype was recovered from a young man with Graves disease. Written as DNA, the CDR3 is TGTGCCAGCAGCTCGCAGGGGCATGGAGAAAAACTGTTTTTT. Amino acids: CASSSQGHGEKLFF. Complete variable domain (other parts from reference TRBV7-9 and TRBJ1-4): DTGVSQNPRHKITKRGQNVTFRCDPISEHNRLYWYRQTLGQGPEFLTYFQNEAQLEKSRLLSDRFSAERPKGSFSTLEIQRTEQGDSAMYLCASSSQGHGEKLFFGSGTQLSVL.